This T cell receptor beta chain was obtained from a study of cytomegalovirus exposure and HLA in healthy donors. Whole-study results and caveats: Sequencing likely produced, as an artifact, a cluster of highly shared sequence variants. Most TCRs appeared rarely, but some public TCRs recurred in many donors. The study labeled 164 TCR beta chains cytomegalovirus-associated. In vitro, a few CMV-associated chains proved specific for CMV antigens.

PCR was performed using 60 Vbeta and 13 Jbeta primers. The method was immunoSEQ multiplex PCR; TCRdb's version includes in-frame clones alone and lacks a portion of them. This table holds 90,000 to 130,000 clones, 86% found once. V gave up 5 bases and J gave up 8 bases; unmatched junction bases: 11. CDR3 size: 15 residues. CDR1 and CDR2 (germline): SGHTA, FQGTGA. A note on this clone: Antigen unknown.

Material: PBMCs. The receptor's source is a man aged 40-49 years in good health and CMV-seronegative. The chain combines TRBV7-3 with TRBJ1-2, with TRBD1 identical over 10 bases. Here the CDR3 reads CASSPTGGVGRGYTF. CDR3 in DNA: TGTGCCAGCAGCCCGACAGGGGGCGTCGGGAGAGGCTACACCTTC.